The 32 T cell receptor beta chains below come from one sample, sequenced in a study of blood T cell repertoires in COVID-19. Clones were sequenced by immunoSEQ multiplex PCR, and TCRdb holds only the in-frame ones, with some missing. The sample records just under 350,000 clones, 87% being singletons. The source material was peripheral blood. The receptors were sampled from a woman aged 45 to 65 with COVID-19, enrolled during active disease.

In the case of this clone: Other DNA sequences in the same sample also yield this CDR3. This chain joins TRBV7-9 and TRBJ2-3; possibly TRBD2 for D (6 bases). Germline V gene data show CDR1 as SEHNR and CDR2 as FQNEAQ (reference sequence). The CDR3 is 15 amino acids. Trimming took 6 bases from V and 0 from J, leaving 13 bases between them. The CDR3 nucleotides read TGTGCCAGCAGACCGACTAGTACTAGCACAGATACGCAGTATTTT. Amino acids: CASRPTSTSTDTQYF.

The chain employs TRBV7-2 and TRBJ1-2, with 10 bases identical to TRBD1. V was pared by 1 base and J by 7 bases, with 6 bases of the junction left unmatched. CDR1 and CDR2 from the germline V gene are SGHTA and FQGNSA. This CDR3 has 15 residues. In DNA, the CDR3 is TGTGCCAGCAGCTTAGTAGGGACAGGGGCAAGTGGCTACACCTTC. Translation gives CASSLVGTGASGYTF.

The CDR3 sequence is CASSSLRNMAPFF. The CDR3 DNA follows: TGTGCCAGCAGCTCCCTCCGAAACATGGCCCCGTTCTTC. The V and J genes are TRBV7-8 and TRBJ2-1; D gene ambiguous. Per germline, CDR1 SGHVS and CDR2 FQNEAQ. The CDR3 length is 13 residues. Trimming removed 4 bases from V and 15 bases from J, with 19 bases in between.

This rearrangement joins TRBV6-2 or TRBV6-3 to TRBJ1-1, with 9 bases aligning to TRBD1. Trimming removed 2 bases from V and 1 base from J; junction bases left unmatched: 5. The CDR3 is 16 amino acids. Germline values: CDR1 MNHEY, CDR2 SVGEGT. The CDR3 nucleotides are TGTGCCAGCAGTTACACAACGGGACAGGGGAACACTGAAGCTTTCTTT. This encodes CASSYTTGQGNTEAFF.

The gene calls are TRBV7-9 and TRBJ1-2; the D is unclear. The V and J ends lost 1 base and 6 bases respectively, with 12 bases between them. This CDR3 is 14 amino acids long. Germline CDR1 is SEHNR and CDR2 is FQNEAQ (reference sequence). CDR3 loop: CASSLEWAAHGYTF. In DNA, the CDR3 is TGTGCCAGCAGCTTAGAGTGGGCAGCACATGGCTACACCTTC.

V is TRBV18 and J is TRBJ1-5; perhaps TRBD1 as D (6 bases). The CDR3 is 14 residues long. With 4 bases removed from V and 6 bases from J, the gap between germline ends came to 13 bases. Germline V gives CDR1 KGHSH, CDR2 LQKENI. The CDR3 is CASSQGRGGQPQHF. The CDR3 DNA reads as TGTGCCAGCTCACAGGGGAGAGGGGGTCAGCCCCAGCATTTT.

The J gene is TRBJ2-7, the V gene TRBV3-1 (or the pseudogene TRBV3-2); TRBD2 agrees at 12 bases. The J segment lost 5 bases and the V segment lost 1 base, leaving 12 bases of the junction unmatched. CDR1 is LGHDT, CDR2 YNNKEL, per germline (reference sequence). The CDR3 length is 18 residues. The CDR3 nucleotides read TGTGCCAGCAGCCAAGCTGGCTTTCGACTAGCGGGAGCCGACGAGCAGTACTTC. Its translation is CASSQAGFRLAGADEQYF.

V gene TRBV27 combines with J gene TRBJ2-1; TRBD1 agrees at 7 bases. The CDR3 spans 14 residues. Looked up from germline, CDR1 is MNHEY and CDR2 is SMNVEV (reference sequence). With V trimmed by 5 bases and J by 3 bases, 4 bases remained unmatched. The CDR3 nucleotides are TGTGCCAGCAGTGCCGGGACAGTCTACAATGAGCAGTTCTTC. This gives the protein CASSAGTVYNEQFF.

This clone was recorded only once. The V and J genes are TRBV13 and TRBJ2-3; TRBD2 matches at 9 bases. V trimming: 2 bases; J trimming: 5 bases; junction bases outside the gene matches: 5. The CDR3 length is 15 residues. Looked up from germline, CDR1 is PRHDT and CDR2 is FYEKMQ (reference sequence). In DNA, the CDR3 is TGTGCCAGCAGCTTAAGGACTAGCGTTGGAGATACGCAGTATTTT. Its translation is CASSLRTSVGDTQYF. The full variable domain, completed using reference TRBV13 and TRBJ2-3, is AAGVIQSPRHLIKEKRETATLKCYPIPRHDTVYWYQQGPGQDPQFLISFYEKMQSDKGSIPDRFSAQQFSDYHSELNMSSLELGDSALYFCASSLRTSVGDTQYFGPGTRLTVL.

DNA of the CDR3: TGTGCCAGCAGTGTAACCCTAGCGGGAAGCACAGATACGCAGTATTTT. It codes for CASSVTLAGSTDTQYF. This chain uses TRBV27 with TRBJ2-3; TRBD2 agrees at 9 bases. J lost 0 bases, V lost 5 bases, and 6 bases had no gene match. Germline values: CDR1 MNHEY, CDR2 SMNVEV (reference sequence). The CDR3 is 16 residues long.

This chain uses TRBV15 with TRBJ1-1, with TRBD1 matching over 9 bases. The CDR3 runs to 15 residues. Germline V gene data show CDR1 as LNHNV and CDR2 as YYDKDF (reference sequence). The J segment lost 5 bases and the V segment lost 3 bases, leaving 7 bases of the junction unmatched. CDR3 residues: CATSRWDREGTEAFF. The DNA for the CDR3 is TGTGCCACCAGCAGGTGGGACAGGGAGGGGACTGAAGCTTTCTTT. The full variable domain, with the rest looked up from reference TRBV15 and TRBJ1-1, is DAMVIQNPRYQVTQFGKPVTLSCSQTLNHNVMYWYQQKSSQAPKLLFHYYDKDFNNEADTPDNFQSRRPNTSFCFLDIRSPGLGDTAMYLCATSRWDREGTEAFFGQGTRLTVV.

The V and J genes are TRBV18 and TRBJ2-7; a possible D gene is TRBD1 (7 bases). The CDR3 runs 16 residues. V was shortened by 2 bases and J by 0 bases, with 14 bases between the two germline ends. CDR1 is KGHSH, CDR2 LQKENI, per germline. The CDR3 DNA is TGTGCCAGCTCACCAGGAGGGGGCCGTAGCTCCTACGAGCAGTACTTC. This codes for CASSPGGGRSSYEQYF.

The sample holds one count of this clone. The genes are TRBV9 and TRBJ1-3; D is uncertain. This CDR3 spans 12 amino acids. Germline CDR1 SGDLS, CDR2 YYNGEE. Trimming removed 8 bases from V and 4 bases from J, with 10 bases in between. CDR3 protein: CASSLEGNTIYF. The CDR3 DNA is TGTGCCAGTTCTTTAGAAGGAAACACCATATATTTT.

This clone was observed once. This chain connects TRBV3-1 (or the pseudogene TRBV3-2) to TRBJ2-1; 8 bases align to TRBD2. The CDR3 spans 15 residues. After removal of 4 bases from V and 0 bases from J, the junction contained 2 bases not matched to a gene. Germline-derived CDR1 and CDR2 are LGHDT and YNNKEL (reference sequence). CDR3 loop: CASSPREGSYNEQFF. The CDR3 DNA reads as TGTGCCAGCAGCCCCCGGGAGGGCTCCTACAATGAGCAGTTCTTC.

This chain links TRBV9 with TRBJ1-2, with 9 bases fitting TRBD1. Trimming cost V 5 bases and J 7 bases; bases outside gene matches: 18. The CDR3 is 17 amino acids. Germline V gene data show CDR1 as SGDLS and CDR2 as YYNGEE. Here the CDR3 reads CASRKLKWYRDRVGYTF. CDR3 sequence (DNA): TGTGCCAGCAGGAAATTAAAGTGGTACCGGGACAGGGTTGGCTACACCTTC. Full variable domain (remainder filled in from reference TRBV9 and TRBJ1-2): DSGVTQTPKHLITATGQRVTLRCSPRSGDLSVYWYQQSLDQGLQFLIQYYNGEERAKGNILERFSAQQFPDLHSELNLSSLELGDSALYFCASRKLKWYRDRVGYTFGSGTRLTVV.

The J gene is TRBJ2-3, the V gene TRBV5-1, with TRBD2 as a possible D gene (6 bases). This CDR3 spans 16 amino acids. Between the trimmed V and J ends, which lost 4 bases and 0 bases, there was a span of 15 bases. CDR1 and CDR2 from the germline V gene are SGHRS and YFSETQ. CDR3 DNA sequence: TGCGCCAGCAGCCCGCCTATGGGGACTAGCACAGATACGCAGTATTTT. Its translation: CASSPPMGTSTDTQYF.

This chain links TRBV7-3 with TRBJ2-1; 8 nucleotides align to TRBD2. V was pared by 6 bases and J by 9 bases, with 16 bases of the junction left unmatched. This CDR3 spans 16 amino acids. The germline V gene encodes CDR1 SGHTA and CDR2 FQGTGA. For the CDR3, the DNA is TGTGCCAGCAGTCGGGGGGGGACGGGAGGAGGGAGTGAGCAGTTCTTC. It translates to CASSRGGTGGGSEQFF.

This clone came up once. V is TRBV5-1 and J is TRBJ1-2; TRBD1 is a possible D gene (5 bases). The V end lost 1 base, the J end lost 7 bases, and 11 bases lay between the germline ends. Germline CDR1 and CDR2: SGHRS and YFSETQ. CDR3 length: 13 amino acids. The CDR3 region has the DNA TGCGCCAGCAGCTTGCAGGGTTCAACTGGCTACACCTTC. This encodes CASSLQGSTGYTF.

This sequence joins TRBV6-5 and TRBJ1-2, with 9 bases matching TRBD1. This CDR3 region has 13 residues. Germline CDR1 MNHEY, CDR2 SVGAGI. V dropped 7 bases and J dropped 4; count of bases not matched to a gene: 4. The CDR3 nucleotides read TGTGCCAGCACCCTGACAGGGGGCTATGGCTACACCTTC. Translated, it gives CASTLTGGYGYTF.

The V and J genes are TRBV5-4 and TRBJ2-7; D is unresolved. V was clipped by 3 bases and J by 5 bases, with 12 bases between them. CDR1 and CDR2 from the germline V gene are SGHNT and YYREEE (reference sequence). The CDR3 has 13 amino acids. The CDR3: CASSSDQRNEQYF. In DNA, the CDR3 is TGTGCCAGCAGCTCTGACCAGAGGAACGAGCAGTACTTC.

The CDR3 loop is CASSSESGRYEQYF. DNA of the CDR3: TGTGCCAGCAGCTCGGAGAGCGGGAGGTACGAGCAGTACTTC. The chain joins TRBV7-9 to TRBJ2-7; TRBD2 matches 9 bases. The V gene's germline CDR1 is SEHNR and CDR2 FQNEAQ (reference sequence). This CDR3 spans 14 amino acids. The V segment lost 4 bases and the J segment 4 bases; nucleotides outside the gene matches: 5.

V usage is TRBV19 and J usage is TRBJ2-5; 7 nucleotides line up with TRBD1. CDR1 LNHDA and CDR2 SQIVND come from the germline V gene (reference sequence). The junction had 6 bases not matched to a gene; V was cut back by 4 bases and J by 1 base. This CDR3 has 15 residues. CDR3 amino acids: CASSRHGTAQETQYF. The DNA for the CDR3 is TGTGCCAGTAGTAGGCACGGGACAGCCCAAGAGACCCAGTACTTC.

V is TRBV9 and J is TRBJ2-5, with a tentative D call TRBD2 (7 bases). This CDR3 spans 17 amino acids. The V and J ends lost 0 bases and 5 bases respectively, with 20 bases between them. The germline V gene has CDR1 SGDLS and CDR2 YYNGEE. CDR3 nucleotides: TGTGCCAGCAGCGTAGGGGAGGGGGAAAACTGGCGGGAGACCCAGTACTTC. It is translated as CASSVGEGENWRETQYF.

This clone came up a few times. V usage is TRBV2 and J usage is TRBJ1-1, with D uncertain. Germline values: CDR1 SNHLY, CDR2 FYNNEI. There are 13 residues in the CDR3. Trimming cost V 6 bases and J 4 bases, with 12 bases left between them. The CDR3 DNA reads TGTGCCAGCAGACAGACTGAGGGCACTGAAGCTTTCTTT. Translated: CASRQTEGTEAFF.

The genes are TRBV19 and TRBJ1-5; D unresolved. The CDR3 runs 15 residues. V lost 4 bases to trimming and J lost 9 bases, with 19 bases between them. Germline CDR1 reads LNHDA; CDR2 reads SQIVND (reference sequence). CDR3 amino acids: CASSTTDILGWPQHF. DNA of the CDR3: TGTGCCAGTAGTACCACCGACATACTTGGGTGGCCCCAGCATTTT.

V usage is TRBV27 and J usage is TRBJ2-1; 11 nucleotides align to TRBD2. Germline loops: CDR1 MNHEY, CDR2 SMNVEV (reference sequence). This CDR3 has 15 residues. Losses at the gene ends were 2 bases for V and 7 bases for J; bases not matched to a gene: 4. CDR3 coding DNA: TGTGCCAGCAGTTTAGTAGCGGGAGGGGGGAATGAGCAGTTCTTC. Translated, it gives CASSLVAGGGNEQFF.

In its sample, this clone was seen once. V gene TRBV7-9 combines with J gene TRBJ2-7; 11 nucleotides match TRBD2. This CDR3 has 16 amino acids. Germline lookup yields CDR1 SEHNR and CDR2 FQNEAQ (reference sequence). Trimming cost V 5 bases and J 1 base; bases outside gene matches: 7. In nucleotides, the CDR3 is TGTGCCAGCAGCATGACCGGGACTAGCGGTTCCTACGAGCAGTACTTC. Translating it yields CASSMTGTSGSYEQYF.

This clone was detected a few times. DNA of the CDR3: TGCGCCAGCAGCGCAGGGACAGCAAATCAGCCCCAGCATTTT. It yields the protein CASSAGTANQPQHF. This chain connects TRBV5-1 to TRBJ1-5; the match to TRBD1 covers 7 bases. Germline V CDR1 and CDR2: SGHRS, YFSETQ. The V and J ends lost 4 bases and 4 bases, in that order; junction bases with no gene match: 5. The CDR3 consists of 14 residues. The entire variable domain, with the rest obtained from reference TRBV5-1 and TRBJ1-5, is as follows: KAGVTQTPRYLIKTRGQQVTLSCSPISGHRSVSWYQQTPGQGLQFLFEYFSETQRNKGNFPGRFSGRQFSNSRSEMNVSTLELGDSALYLCASSAGTANQPQHFGDGTRLSIL.

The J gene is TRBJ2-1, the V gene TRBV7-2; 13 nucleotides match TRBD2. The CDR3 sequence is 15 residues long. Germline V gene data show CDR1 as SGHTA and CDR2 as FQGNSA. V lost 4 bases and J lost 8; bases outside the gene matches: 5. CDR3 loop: CASSWGTSGIYEQFF. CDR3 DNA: TGTGCCAGCAGCTGGGGGACTAGCGGGATCTATGAGCAGTTCTTC.

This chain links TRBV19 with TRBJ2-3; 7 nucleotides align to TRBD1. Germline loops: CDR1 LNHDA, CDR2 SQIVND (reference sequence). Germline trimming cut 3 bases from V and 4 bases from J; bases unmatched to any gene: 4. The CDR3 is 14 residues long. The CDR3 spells CASSIDTGADTQYF. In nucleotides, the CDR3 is TGTGCCAGTAGTATCGATACAGGGGCAGATACGCAGTATTTT.

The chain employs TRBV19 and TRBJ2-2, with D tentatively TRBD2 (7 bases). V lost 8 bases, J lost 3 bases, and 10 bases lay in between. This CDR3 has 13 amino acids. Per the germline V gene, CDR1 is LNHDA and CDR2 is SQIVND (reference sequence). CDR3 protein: CASRGGYTGELFF. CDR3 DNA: TGTGCCAGTCGCGGGGGCTACACCGGGGAGCTGTTTTTT.

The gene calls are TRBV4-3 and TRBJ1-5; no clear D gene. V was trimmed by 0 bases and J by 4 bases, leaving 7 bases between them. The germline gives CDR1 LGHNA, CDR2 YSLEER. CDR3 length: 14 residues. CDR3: CASSQEPGNQPQHF. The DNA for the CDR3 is TGCGCCAGCAGCCAAGAACCGGGAAATCAGCCCCAGCATTTT.